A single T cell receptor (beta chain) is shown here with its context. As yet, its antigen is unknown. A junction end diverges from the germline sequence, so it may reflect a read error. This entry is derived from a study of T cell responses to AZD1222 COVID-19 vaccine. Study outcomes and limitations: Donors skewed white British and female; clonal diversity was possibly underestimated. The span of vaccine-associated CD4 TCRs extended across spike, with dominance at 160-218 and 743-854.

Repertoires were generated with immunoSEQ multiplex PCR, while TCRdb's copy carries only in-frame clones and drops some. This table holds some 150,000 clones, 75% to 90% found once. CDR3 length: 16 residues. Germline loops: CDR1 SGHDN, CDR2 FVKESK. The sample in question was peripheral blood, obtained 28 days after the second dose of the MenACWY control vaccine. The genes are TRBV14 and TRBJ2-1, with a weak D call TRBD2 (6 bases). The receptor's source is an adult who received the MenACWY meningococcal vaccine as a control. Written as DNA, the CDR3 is TGTGCCAGCAGCCAAAAGACTAGATTAAGAGGAAATGGGCAGTTCTTC. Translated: CASSQKTRLRGNGQFF.